This is a list of T cell receptor beta chains from one sample in a study of blood T cell repertoires in COVID-19. Clones were read by immunoSEQ multiplex PCR, and TCRdb kept only the in-frame ones, dropping some. Here the sample spans over 150,000 clones, about four fifths being singletons. Material for sequencing was peripheral blood. Receptors were obtained from a woman of 80 years or more with active or convalescent COVID-19. Each CDR3 is given with its conserved first and last residue. The D gene is left open where the match is weak. The listing skips clone size in some rows; elsewhere it reads once, few, many or a size class.

TRBJ2-7	TRBD1	TRBV25-1	.	CASSETGTGLSYEQYF	TGTGCCAGCAGTGAAACCGGGACAGGGTTGTCCTACGAGCAGTACTTC
TRBJ1-1	.	TRBV20-1	.	CSARQNTEAFF	TGCAGTGCTCGACAGAACACTGAAGCTTTCTTT
TRBJ2-2	TRBD1	TRBV5-4	.	CASSLGGRGRTGELFF	TGTGCCAGCAGCTTGGGCGGCAGGGGGCGCACCGGGGAGCTGTTTTTT
TRBJ2-7	.	TRBV27	once	CASSPLGYEQYF	TGTGCCAGCAGCCCCCTAGGCTACGAGCAGTACTTC
TRBJ2-6	.	TRBV5-1	.	CASSLPPYSSSGANVLTF	TGCGCCAGCAGCTTGCCCCCTTACAGCAGCTCTGGGGCCAACGTCCTGACTTTC
TRBJ1-1	.	TRBV15	.	CATSREIRGTEAFF	TGTGCCACCAGCAGAGAGATCAGGGGCACTGAAGCTTTCTTT
TRBJ1-6	.	TRBV9	.	CASSGGHPENSPLHF	TGTGCCAGCAGCGGGGGACACCCCGAAAATTCACCCCTCCACTTT
TRBJ2-7	TRBD2	TRBV9	.	CASSARTSGDEQYF	TGTGCCAGCAGCGCCAGGACTAGCGGCGACGAGCAGTACTTC
TRBJ2-6	TRBD1	TRBV10-1	.	CASSPGQGTGGANVLTF	TGCGCCAGCAGTCCGGGACAGGGGACTGGTGGGGCCAACGTCCTGACTTTC
TRBJ2-7	TRBD2	TRBV5-1	.	CASSLAGGAYEQYF	TGCGCCAGCAGCTTAGCGGGAGGAGCCTACGAGCAGTACTTC
TRBJ1-1	.	TRBV30	.	CACQPGQGAFF	TGTGCCTGCCAACCGGGACAAGGAGCTTTCTTT
TRBJ2-1	.	TRBV9	.	CASSPDYVGGQFF	TGTGCCAGCAGCCCCGACTATGTAGGTGGGCAGTTCTTC
TRBJ1-1	.	TRBV7-2	.	CASSLQGLGTEAFF	TGTGCCAGCAGCTTACAGGGGCTGGGCACTGAAGCTTTCTTT
TRBJ2-1	TRBD2	TRBV9	.	CASSPIRSGLAGGNEQFF	TGTGCCAGCAGCCCTATTCGGTCGGGACTAGCGGGTGGGAATGAGCAGTTCTTC
TRBJ2-1	TRBD2	TRBV7-9	.	CASSFGTSGTYEQFF	TGTGCCAGCAGCTTTGGGACTAGCGGGACCTATGAGCAGTTCTTC
TRBJ1-2	.	TRBV18	.	CASSPEPTGGYTF	TGTGCCAGCTCACCTGAACCTACGGGGGGCTACACCTTC
TRBJ1-2	TRBD1	TRBV10-1	.	CASRGPGQGDYGYTF	TGCGCCAGCAGGGGGCCGGGACAGGGAGACTATGGCTACACCTTC
TRBJ2-2	TRBD2	TRBV4-1	many	CASSQPGLSNTGELFF	TGCGCCAGCAGCCAACCGGGACTATCGAACACCGGGGAGCTGTTTTTT
TRBJ2-6	.	TRBV6-1	.	CASSGQVGAAGANVLTF	TGTGCCAGCAGTGGACAGGTTGGGGCCGCTGGGGCCAACGTCCTGACTTTC
TRBJ2-7	.	TRBV23-1	.	CASNNRVPSREQYF	TGCGCCAGCAACAACAGGGTTCCTTCACGCGAGCAGTACTTC